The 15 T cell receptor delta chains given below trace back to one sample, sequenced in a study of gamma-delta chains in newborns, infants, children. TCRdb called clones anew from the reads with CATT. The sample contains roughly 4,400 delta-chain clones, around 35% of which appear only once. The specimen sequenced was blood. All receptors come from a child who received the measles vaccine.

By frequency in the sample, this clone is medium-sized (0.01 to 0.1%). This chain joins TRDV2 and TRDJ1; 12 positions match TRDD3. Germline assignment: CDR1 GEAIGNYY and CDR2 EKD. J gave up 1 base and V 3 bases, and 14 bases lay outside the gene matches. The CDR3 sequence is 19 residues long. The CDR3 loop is CACDAFERLGDTGTDKLIF. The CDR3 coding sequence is TGTGCCTGTGACGCGTTCGAAAGACTGGGGGATACAGGCACCGATAAACTCATCTTT.

CDR3 amino acids: CACDPFWGYSGPWDTRQMFF. CDR3 nucleotides: TGTGCCTGTGACCCCTTCTGGGGATACAGTGGACCCTGGGACACCCGACAGATGTTTTTC. The J gene is TRDJ3, the V gene TRDV2; 8 bases are a match to TRDD3. Germline trimming cut 3 bases from V and 2 bases from J; bases unmatched to any gene: 14. CDR1 is GEAIGNYY and CDR2 is EKD in the germline V gene. The CDR3 is made up of 20 amino acids.

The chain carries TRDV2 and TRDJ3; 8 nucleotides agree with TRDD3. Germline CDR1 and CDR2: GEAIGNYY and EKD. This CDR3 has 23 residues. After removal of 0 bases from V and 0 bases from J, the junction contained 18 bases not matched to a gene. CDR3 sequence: CACDTEPLLLGARSSWDTRQMFF. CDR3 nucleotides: TGTGCCTGTGACACCGAGCCCCTTCTACTGGGGGCCAGAAGCTCCTGGGACACCCGACAGATGTTTTTC.

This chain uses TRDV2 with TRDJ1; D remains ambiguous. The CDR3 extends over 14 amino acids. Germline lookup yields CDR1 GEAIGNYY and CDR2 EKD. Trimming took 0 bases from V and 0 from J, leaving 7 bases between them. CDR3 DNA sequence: TGTGCCTGTGACACCGGTTTGTACACCGATAAACTCATCTTT. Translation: CACDTGLYTDKLIF.

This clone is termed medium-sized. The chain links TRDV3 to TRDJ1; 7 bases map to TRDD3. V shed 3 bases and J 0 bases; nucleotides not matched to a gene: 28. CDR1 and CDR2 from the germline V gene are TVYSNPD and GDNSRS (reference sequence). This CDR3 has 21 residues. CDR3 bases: TGTGCCTTCTCCCTTCTATACTGGGGATTCACAATTGGGGGGTACACCGATAAACTCATCTTT. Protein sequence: CAFSLLYWGFTIGGYTDKLIF.

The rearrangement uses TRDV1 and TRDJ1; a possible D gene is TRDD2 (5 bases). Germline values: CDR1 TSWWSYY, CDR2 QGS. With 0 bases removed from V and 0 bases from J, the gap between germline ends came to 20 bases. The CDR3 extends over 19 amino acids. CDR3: CALGELGLRRAQYTDKLIF. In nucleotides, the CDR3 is TGTGCTCTTGGGGAACTAGGCCTACGGAGGGCCCAGTACACCGATAAACTCATCTTT.

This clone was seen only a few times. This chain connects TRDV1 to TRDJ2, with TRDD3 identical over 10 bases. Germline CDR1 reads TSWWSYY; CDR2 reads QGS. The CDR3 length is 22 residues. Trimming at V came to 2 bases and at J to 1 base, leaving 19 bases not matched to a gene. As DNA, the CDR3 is TGTGCTCTTGGGGAAAGGAGCTTAAGCTACTGGGGGATGGGTTTTTTGACAGCACAACTCTTCTTT. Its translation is CALGERSLSYWGMGFLTAQLFF.

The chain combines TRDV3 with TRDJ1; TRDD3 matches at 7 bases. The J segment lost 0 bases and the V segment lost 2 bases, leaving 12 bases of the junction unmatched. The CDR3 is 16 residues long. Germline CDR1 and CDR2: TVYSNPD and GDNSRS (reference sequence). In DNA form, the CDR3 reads TGTGCCTTTTCCCCTTACTGGGGATTCCACACCGATAAACTCATCTTT. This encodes CAFSPYWGFHTDKLIF.

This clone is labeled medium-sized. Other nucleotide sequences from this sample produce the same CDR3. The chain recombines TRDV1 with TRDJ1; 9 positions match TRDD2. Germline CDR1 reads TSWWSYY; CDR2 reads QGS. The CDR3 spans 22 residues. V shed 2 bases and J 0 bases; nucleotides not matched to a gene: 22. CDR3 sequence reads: CALGESPLFSFLRGIDTDKLIF. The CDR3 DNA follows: TGTGCTCTTGGGGAATCCCCTCTATTTTCCTTCCTACGGGGGATCGACACCGATAAACTCATCTTT.

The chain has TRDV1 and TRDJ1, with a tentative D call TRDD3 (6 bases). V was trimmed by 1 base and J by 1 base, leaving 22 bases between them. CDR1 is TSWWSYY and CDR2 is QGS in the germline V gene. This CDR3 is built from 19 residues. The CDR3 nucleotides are TGTGCTCTTGGGGAACAAGGTCCGTACTGGGTGCCTACCACCGATAAACTCATCTTT. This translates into CALGEQGPYWVPTTDKLIF.

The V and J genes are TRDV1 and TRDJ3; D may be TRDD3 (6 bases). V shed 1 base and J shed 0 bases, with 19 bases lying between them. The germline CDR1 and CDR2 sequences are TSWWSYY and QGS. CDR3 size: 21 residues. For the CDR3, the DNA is TGTGCTCTTGGGGAACCCCCCTACCGTACTGGGAGCTCCTGGGACACCCGACAGATGTTTTTC. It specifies CALGEPPYRTGSSWDTRQMFF.

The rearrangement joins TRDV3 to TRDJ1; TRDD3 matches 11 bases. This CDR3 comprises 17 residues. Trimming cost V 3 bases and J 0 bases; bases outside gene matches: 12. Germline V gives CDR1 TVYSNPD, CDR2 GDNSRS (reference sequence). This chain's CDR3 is CALAYGGYEGYTDKLIF. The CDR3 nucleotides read TGTGCCTTGGCCTATGGGGGATACGAGGGGTACACCGATAAACTCATCTTT.

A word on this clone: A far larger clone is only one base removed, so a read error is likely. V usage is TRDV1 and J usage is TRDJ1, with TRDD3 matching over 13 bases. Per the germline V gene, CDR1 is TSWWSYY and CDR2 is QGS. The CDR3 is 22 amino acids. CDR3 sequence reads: CAPGDLSYPFHWGIRSTDKLIF. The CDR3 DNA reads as TGTGCTCCTGGGGACCTTTCCTATCCCTTCCACTGGGGGATACGCAGTACCGATAAACTCATCTTT.

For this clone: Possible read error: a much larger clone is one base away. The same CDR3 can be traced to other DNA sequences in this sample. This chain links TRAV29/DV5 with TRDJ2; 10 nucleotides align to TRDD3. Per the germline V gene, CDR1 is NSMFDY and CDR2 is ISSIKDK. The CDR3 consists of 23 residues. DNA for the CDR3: TGTGCAGCAAGCGCGGGGTCCCTACGGGGGGATACGCAAAGACCCGCTTTGACAGCGCAACTCTTCTTT. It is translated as CAASAGSLRGDTQRPALTAQLFF. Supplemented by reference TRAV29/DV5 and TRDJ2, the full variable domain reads DQQVKQNSPSLSVQEGRISILNCDYTNSMFDYFLWYKKYPAEGPTFLISISSIKDKNEDGRFTVFLNKSAKHLSLHIVPSQPGDSAVYFCAASAGSLRGDTQRPALTAQLFFGKGTQLIVEP.

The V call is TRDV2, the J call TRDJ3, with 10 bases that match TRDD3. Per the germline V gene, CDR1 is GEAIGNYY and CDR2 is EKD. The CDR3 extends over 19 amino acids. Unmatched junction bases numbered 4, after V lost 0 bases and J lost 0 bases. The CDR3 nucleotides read TGTGCCTGTGACACCGTACTGGGGGATGGCTCCTGGGACACCCGACAGATGTTTTTC. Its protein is CACDTVLGDGSWDTRQMFF.